The 9 T cell receptor beta chains presented below share a single source sample, sequenced in a study of early T cells in non-severe SARS-CoV-2 infection. TCRdb reprocessed the 5' RACE reads with MiXCR, giving one entry per CDR3 protein. The table shows more than 35,000 distinct CDR3 sequences, with approximately 10% occurring only once. The material sequenced was whole blood. These receptors were collected from an adult who was a healthcare worker with PCR-confirmed SARS-CoV-2 infection or an uninfected control (not recorded which).

This clonotype showed up many times. This chain connects TRBV19 to TRBJ1-2; the D gene is possibly TRBD1 (5 bases). The germline gives CDR1 LNHDA, CDR2 SQIVND (reference sequence). The CDR3 sequence is 13 residues long. The ends were cut back, 6 bases at V and 6 bases at J, with 14 bases in the middle. This CDR3 reads CASSLGPRDGYTF. The CDR3 nucleotides are TGTGCCAGTAGCCTGGGACCGAGGGATGGCTACACCTTC.

This clonotype was counted many times. This sequence joins TRBV20-1 and TRBJ2-2; 8 bases fit TRBD1. CDR1 and CDR2 (germline): DFQATT, SNEGSKA (reference sequence). V trimming: 5 bases; J trimming: 2 bases; junction bases outside the gene matches: 4. This CDR3 spans 14 amino acids. CDR3 DNA sequence: TGCAGTGCTGCCCAGGGGGCCAACACCGGGGAGCTGTTTTTT. Its protein product is CSAAQGANTGELFF.

In this sample, this clonotype turned up many times. J is TRBJ1-1 and V is TRBV19, with unresolved D. The CDR3 has 12 amino acids. The V gene's germline CDR1 is LNHDA and CDR2 SQIVND (reference sequence). V was clipped by 6 bases and J by 0 bases, with 5 bases between them. CDR3 DNA: TGTGCCAGTAGCGGGGTGAACACTGAAGCTTTCTTT. As protein: CASSGVNTEAFF.

This clonotype was counted at least ten times. The rearrangement uses TRBV7-2 and TRBJ2-1, with TRBD2 matching over 8 bases. Germline trimming cut 5 bases from V and 5 bases from J; bases unmatched to any gene: 5. This CDR3 is 14 amino acids long. The V gene's germline CDR1 is SGHTA and CDR2 FQGNSA. CDR3 in amino acids: CASSPSGGNNEQFF. CDR3 DNA: TGTGCCAGCAGCCCCTCGGGGGGGAACAATGAGCAGTTCTTC.

This clonotype occurred many times. The J gene is TRBJ2-1, the V gene TRBV20-1; 8 bases map to TRBD1. The junction had 8 bases not matched to a gene; V was cut back by 6 bases and J by 4 bases. Per germline, CDR1 DFQATT and CDR2 SNEGSKA (reference sequence). CDR3 length: 14 amino acids. In nucleotides, the CDR3 is TGCAGTGCGAGGACAGGGACCTCTTACAATGAGCAGTTCTTC. Translated: CSARTGTSYNEQFF.

The V gene is TRBV7-9, the J gene TRBJ1-6; D is ambiguous. Germline V gives CDR1 SEHNR, CDR2 FQNEAQ (reference sequence). The CDR3 length is 13 residues. With 4 bases removed from V and 8 bases from J, the gap between germline ends came to 9 bases. CDR3 nucleotide sequence: TGTGCCAGCAGCTCGCCTCATTATTCACCCCTCCACTTT. It yields the protein CASSSPHYSPLHF.

This clonotype was counted many times. This rearrangement joins TRBV29-1 to TRBJ2-1, with D unclear. The germline V gene encodes CDR1 SQVTM and CDR2 ANQGSEA. This CDR3 region has 13 residues. Trimming removed 6 bases from V and 0 bases from J, with 9 bases in between. The CDR3 nucleotides are TGCAGCGTCGAGAAATTCTCCTACAATGAGCAGTTCTTC. The encoded protein is CSVEKFSYNEQFF.

This clonotype was observed at least ten times. The V gene is TRBV12-3 or TRBV12-4, the J gene TRBJ2-7; 7 nucleotides line up with TRBD1. V was clipped by 6 bases and J by 5 bases; unmatched bases: 10. The CDR3 sequence is 14 residues long. In DNA form, the CDR3 reads TGTGCCAGCAGAATTGACAGGGTGTCCCACGAGCAGTACTTC. Its protein product is CASRIDRVSHEQYF.

This clonotype was observed at least ten times. Written as DNA, the CDR3 is TGCAGTGCTAGACCTGCGGGACTGCCCTCTGGAAACACCATATATTTT. Its protein product is CSARPAGLPSGNTIYF. This chain joins TRBV20-1 and TRBJ1-3; D is possibly TRBD1 (5 bases). Trimming stripped 2 bases from V and 0 bases from J, with 14 bases between. The CDR3 sequence is 16 residues long. Germline CDR1 and CDR2: DFQATT and SNEGSKA (reference sequence).